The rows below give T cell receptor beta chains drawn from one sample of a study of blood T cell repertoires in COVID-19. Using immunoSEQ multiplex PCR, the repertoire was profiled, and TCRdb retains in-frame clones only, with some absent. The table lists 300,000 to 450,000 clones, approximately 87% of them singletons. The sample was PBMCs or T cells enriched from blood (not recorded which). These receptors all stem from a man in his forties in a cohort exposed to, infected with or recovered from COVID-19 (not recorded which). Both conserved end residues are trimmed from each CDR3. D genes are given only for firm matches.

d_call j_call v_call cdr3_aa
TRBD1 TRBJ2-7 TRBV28 ASSGTARSYEQY
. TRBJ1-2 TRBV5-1 ASSVGLNRDYGYT
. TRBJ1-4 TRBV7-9 ASSLDGTNEKLF
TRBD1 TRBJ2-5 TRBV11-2 ASSARDRGETQY
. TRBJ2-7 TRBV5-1 ASSPMGASSVSEQY
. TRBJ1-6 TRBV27 ASSEVSGYNSPLH
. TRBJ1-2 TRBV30 AWTKSRVFAST
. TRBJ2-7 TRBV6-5 ASSYSRQYPSEQY
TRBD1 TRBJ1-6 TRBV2 ASLAGQGGNNSPLH
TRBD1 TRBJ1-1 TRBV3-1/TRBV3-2 ASRGTGVEAF
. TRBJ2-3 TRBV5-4 ASSLSSDTQY
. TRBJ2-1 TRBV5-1 ASSLMADEQF
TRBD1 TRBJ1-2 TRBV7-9 ASSPSPGRGPPNYGYT
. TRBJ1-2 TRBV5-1 ASSLGPGQNYGYT
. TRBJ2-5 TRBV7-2 ASSLGGRDQETQY
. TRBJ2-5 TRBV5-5 ASSLWTQETQY
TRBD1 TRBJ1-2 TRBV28 ASRGTAPDYGYT
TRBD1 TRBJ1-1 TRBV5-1 ASSKTGEGNTEAF
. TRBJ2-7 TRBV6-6 ASSLRIGGQGKTYEQY
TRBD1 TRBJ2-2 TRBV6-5 ASKSGTGGTGELF
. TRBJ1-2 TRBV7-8 ASSPAGAFYGYT
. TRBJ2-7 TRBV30 AWSVLFGSYEQY
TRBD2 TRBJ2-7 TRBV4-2 ASSREAGVGGEQY
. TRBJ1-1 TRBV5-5 ASSLDIANTEAF
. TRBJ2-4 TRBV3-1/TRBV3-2 ASSQLGAGTKNIQY
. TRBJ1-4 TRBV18 ASSPAGGAFVKKLF
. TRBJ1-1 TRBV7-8 ASSQGAAEAF
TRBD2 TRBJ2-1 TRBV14 ASSPQSSGRHEQF
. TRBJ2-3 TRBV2 ASSEALQGRRDDTQY
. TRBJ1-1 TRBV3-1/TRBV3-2 ASRATEGTEAF
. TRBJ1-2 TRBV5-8 ASSFPQGRNYGYT
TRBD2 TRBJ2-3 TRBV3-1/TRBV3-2 ASSRLAGGADTQY
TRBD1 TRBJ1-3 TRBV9 ASSPGGRSSGNTIY
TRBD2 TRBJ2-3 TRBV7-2 ASSLLAADTQY
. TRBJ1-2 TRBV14 ASSPIGGAEYGYT
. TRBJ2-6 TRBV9 ASNMGDGANVLT
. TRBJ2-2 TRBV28 ASSPDRRSNTGELF
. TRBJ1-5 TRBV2 ASSDPLWTAYSNQPQH
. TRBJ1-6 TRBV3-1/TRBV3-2 ASSPSGNSPLH
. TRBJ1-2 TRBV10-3 AISGDLSSGYGYT
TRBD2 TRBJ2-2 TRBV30 AWIGRGTGELF
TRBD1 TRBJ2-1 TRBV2 ASSVTGGNEQF
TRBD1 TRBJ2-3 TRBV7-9 ASSLSRTGDTDTQY
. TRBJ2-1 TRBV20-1 SAQRQGQF
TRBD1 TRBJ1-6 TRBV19 ASRLAGGSPLH
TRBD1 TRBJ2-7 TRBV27 ASSHRGSLYEQY
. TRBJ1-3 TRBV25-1 ASETGSSGNTIY
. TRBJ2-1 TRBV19 ASSSTDNEQF
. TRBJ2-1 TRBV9 ASSVAPSGKRYNEQF
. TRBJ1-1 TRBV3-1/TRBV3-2 ASSRGMDTEAF
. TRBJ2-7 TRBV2 ASSEDRVTYEQY
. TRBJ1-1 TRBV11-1 ASSLGPGAF
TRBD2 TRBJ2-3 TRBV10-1 ASSPSGSTDTQY
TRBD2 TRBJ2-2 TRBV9 ASSVGAGLAGDTGELF
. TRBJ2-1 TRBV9 ASSPRLGVYNEQF
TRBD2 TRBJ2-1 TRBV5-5 ASLVGREGYNEQF
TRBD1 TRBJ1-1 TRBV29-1 SVETGQAPAF
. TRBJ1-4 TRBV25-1 ASSRGGSNEKLF
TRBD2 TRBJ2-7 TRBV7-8 ASSSLWASGSRPSYEQY
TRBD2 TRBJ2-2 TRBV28 ASRRSGSGGTGELF